The 20 T cell receptor beta chains below were found in one sample sequenced in a study of PD-L1 blockade in urothelial cancer. Here immunoSEQ multiplex PCR was the method, and the copy in TCRdb shows in-frame clones only, minus some. The sample records around 22,000 clones, around nine tenths being singletons. The sequencing here drew on PBMCs, taken around atezolizumab (anti-PD-L1) treatment. The receptors come from a man aged 45-65 years with urothelial cancer.

This sequence joins TRBV6-6 and TRBJ2-1; D may be TRBD1 (6 bases). The V end was cut by 4 bases, the J end by 5 bases, with 15 bases between. This CDR3 is 15 amino acids long. From germline, CDR1 is MNHNY and CDR2 SVGAGI (reference sequence). The CDR3 DNA reads as TGTGCCAGCAGTTCCCGGACAGTAACGAACAATGAGCAGTTCTTC. It specifies CASSSRTVTNNEQFF.

This chain joins TRBV6-4 and TRBJ2-1; D remains unclear. The V gene lost 3 bases and the J gene lost 9 bases, with 12 bases spanning the gap. CDR1 and CDR2 (germline): MRHNA, SNTAGT. The CDR3 sequence is 13 residues long. The CDR3: CASSDSVESEQFF. The CDR3 region has the DNA TGTGCCAGCAGTGATTCCGTTGAGAGTGAGCAGTTCTTC.

This clone has a handful of counts. The chain employs TRBV6-1 and TRBJ2-7, with D possibly matching TRBD1 (6 bases). V lost 1 base and J 7 bases, leaving 8 bases between the germline ends. The CDR3 has 12 amino acids. Germline loops: CDR1 MNHNS, CDR2 SASEGT. The CDR3 reads CASSEERGEQYF. CDR3 in DNA: TGTGCCAGCAGTGAAGAAAGGGGGGAGCAGTACTTC.

The chain links TRBV29-1 to TRBJ2-1; maybe TRBD2 (5 bases). This CDR3 contains 14 residues. V was clipped by 7 bases and J by 0 bases, with 13 bases between them. CDR1 is SQVTM, CDR2 ANQGSEA, per germline. The CDR3 spells CSAREAFSYNEQFF. DNA of the CDR3: TGCAGCGCCCGGGAAGCGTTCTCCTACAATGAGCAGTTCTTC.

J is TRBJ2-5 and V is TRBV5-1, with 10 nucleotides matching TRBD1. CDR3 length equals 13 residues. Germline trimming cut 7 bases from V and 6 bases from J; bases unmatched to any gene: 6. Per germline, CDR1 SGHRS and CDR2 YFSETQ. The CDR3 DNA follows: TGCGCCAGCCAGGACAGGGGGTTGCAGACCCAGTACTTC. Translating it yields CASQDRGLQTQYF. The entire variable domain, with the rest obtained from reference TRBV5-1 and TRBJ2-5, is as follows: KAGVTQTPRYLIKTRGQQVTLSCSPISGHRSVSWYQQTPGQGLQFLFEYFSETQRNKGNFPGRFSGRQFSNSRSEMNVSTLELGDSALYLCASQDRGLQTQYFGPGTRLLVL.

The V gene is TRBV30, the J gene TRBJ2-3; 8 nucleotides align to TRBD1. Germline V gene data show CDR1 as GTSNPN and CDR2 as SVGIG (reference sequence). This CDR3 contains 17 residues. The trim removed 1 base at V and 6 bases at J, leaving 15 bases unmatched. Here the CDR3 DNA reads TGTGCCTGGAGTGACTTATTTACAGGGGGAGCTAAGGATACGCAGTATTTT. Translation: CAWSDLFTGGAKDTQYF.

The chain uses TRBV19 and TRBJ2-1; 7 bases map to TRBD2. Trimming took 5 bases from V and 10 from J; bases not matched to a gene: 14. The CDR3 sequence is 15 residues long. CDR1 is LNHDA, CDR2 SQIVND, per germline (reference sequence). The DNA for the CDR3 is TGTGCCAGTAGTCCGGAGGGACTACTGGGCCGGGAGCAGTTCTTC. It translates to CASSPEGLLGREQFF.

This CDR3 reads CASSIPGAGELFF. In DNA, the CDR3 is TGTGCCAGCAGCATCCCAGGGGCCGGGGAGCTGTTTTTT. The chain uses TRBV7-9 and TRBJ2-2, with D possibly matching TRBD1 (6 bases). The CDR3 sequence is 13 residues long. V was shortened by 5 bases and J by 6 bases, with 10 bases between the two germline ends. Germline CDR1 SEHNR, CDR2 FQNEAQ (reference sequence).

The chain uses TRBV7-2 and TRBJ1-2, with unresolved D. Per the germline V gene, CDR1 is SGHTA and CDR2 is FQGNSA. This CDR3 region has 13 residues. Trimming shortened V by 3 bases and J by 4 bases, and 9 bases separated the two germline ends. CDR3 sequence: CASSFGGGYGYTF. Written as DNA, the CDR3 is TGTGCCAGCAGCTTTGGCGGAGGCTATGGCTACACCTTC. Combining the CDR3 with reference TRBV7-2 and TRBJ1-2 gives the whole variable domain GAGVSQSPSNKVTEKGKDVELRCDPISGHTALYWYRQSLGQGLEFLIYFQGNSAPDKSGLPSDRFSAERTGGSVSTLTIQRTQQEDSAVYLCASSFGGGYGYTFGSGTRLTVV.

The rearrangement links TRBV6-4 to TRBJ2-1, with TRBD2 matching 8 bases. Trimming removed 10 bases from V and 0 bases from J; junction bases left unmatched: 8. Germline CDR1 reads MRHNA; CDR2 reads SNTAGT. The CDR3 totals 15 residues. The CDR3 bases are TGTGCCACCTCCTCTAGCGGGCACTCCTACAATGAGCAGTTCTTC. Translated: CATSSSGHSYNEQFF.

This clone is a singleton in its sample. The V call is TRBV14, the J call TRBJ2-1; 10 nucleotides line up with TRBD2. Germline V gives CDR1 SGHDN, CDR2 FVKESK. The CDR3 sequence is 17 residues long. The J segment lost 8 bases and the V segment lost 0 bases, leaving 10 bases of the junction unmatched. CDR3 region: CASSQDLPASGGYEQFF. DNA for the CDR3: TGTGCCAGCAGCCAAGATCTACCGGCTAGCGGGGGATATGAGCAGTTCTTC.

The gene calls are TRBV6-5 and TRBJ2-2, with D possibly being TRBD2 (5 bases). CDR1 and CDR2 (germline): MNHEY, SVGAGI. This CDR3 is built from 15 residues. V was shortened by 6 bases and J by 5 bases, with 16 bases between the two germline ends. This chain's CDR3 is CASSSGEWVTGELFF. The CDR3 region has the DNA TGTGCCAGCAGCTCCGGGGAATGGGTTACCGGGGAGCTGTTTTTT.

The chain combines TRBV9 with TRBJ1-1, with D perhaps matching TRBD1 (6 bases). From germline, CDR1 is SGDLS and CDR2 YYNGEE. With 4 bases removed from V and 7 bases from J, the gap between germline ends came to 14 bases. CDR3 length equals 13 residues. Here the CDR3 DNA reads TGTGCCAGCAGCTTAACAGGGTACGGTGAAGCTTTCTTT. As protein: CASSLTGYGEAFF.

The chain recombines TRBV15 with TRBJ1-2, with 7 bases lining up with TRBD1. CDR3 length: 14 amino acids. V lost 5 bases, J lost 5 bases, and 8 bases stayed unmatched. Germline lookup yields CDR1 LNHNV and CDR2 YYDKDF (reference sequence). The CDR3 protein is CATSVRTTGYGYTF. The DNA of the CDR3 is TGTGCCACCAGCGTCCGTACGACAGGGTATGGCTACACCTTC. The full variable domain, its missing parts supplied by reference TRBV15 and TRBJ1-2, is DAMVIQNPRYQVTQFGKPVTLSCSQTLNHNVMYWYQQKSSQAPKLLFHYYDKDFNNEADTPDNFQSRRPNTSFCFLDIRSPGLGDTAMYLCATSVRTTGYGYTFGSGTRLTVV.

This sequence joins TRBV9 and TRBJ1-5; D may be TRBD1 (5 bases). The germline V gene encodes CDR1 SGDLS and CDR2 YYNGEE. V was cut by 3 bases and J by 7 bases, with 14 bases left in between. This CDR3 spans 14 amino acids. The DNA of the CDR3 is TGTGCCAGCAGCGCTGGGACTTTAGGGCAGCCCCAGCATTTT. Residues: CASSAGTLGQPQHF.

V usage is TRBV9 and J usage is TRBJ2-1; 10 bases match TRBD2. Germline-derived CDR1 and CDR2 are SGDLS and YYNGEE. There are 18 residues in the CDR3. The V gene end was trimmed by 2 bases and the J gene end by 5 bases; junction bases not matched to a gene: 13. The CDR3 region is CASSVGTSARGADNEQFF. The CDR3 nucleotides are TGTGCCAGCAGCGTCGGGACTAGCGCGAGGGGGGCAGACAATGAGCAGTTCTTC.

This clone was seen more than once but under ten times. The chain has TRBV2 and TRBJ1-2; D gene ambiguous. Germline-derived CDR1 and CDR2 are SNHLY and FYNNEI. The V and J ends lost 2 bases and 2 bases respectively, with 12 bases between them. The CDR3 is 15 residues long. The CDR3 region has the DNA TGTGCCAGCAGTGAATGGCGAGGTCCCAACTATGGCTACACCTTC. It yields the protein CASSEWRGPNYGYTF.

The chain recombines TRBV6-6 with TRBJ2-1; 8 nucleotides match TRBD2. CDR1 is MNHNY, CDR2 SVGAGI, per germline (reference sequence). The CDR3 is 13 amino acids. The V and J ends lost 7 bases and 7 bases, in that order; junction bases with no gene match: 6. CDR3 nucleotide sequence: TGTGCCAGCACTGGGACTAGTATAAATGAGCAGTTCTTC. Translated: CASTGTSINEQFF.

V gene TRBV27 combines with J gene TRBJ1-5; D remains ambiguous. With 0 bases removed from V and 2 bases from J, the gap between germline ends came to 5 bases. This CDR3 has 14 amino acids. The V gene's germline CDR1 is MNHEY and CDR2 SMNVEV (reference sequence). The CDR3 spells CASSLSPGNQPQHF. Written as DNA, the CDR3 is TGTGCCAGCAGTTTATCCCCAGGCAATCAGCCCCAGCATTTT.

The genes are TRBV4-1 and TRBJ1-3; 8 nucleotides line up with TRBD1. J lost 2 bases, V lost 8 bases, and 8 bases had no gene match. Germline CDR1 and CDR2: MGHRA and YSYEKL. The CDR3 covers 15 residues. The CDR3, as DNA: TGCGCCAGCGGCTTTCGACAGGGGCCTGGAAACACCATATATTTT. As protein: CASGFRQGPGNTIYF.